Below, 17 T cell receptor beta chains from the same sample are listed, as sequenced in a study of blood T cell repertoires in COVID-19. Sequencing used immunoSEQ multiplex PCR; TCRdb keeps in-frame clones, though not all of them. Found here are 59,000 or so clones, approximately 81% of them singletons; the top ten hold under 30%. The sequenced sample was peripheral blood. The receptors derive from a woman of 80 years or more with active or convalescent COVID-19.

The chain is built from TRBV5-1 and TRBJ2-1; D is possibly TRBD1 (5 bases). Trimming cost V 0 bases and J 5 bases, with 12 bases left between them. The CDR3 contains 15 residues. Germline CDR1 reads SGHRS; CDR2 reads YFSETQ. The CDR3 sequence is CASSLVAGSDNEQFF. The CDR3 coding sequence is TGCGCCAGCAGCTTGGTGGCAGGGTCGGACAATGAGCAGTTCTTC.

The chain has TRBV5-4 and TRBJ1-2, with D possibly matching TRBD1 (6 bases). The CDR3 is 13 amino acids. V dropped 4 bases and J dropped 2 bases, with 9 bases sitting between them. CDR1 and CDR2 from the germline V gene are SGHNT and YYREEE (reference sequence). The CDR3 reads CASSATGNYGYTF. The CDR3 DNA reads TGTGCCAGCAGCGCGACAGGAAACTATGGCTACACCTTC. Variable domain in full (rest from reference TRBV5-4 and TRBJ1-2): ETGVTQSPTHLIKTRGQQVTLRCSSQSGHNTVSWYQQALGQGPQFIFQYYREEENGRGNFPPRFSGLQFPNYSSELNVNALELDDSALYLCASSATGNYGYTFGSGTRLTVV.

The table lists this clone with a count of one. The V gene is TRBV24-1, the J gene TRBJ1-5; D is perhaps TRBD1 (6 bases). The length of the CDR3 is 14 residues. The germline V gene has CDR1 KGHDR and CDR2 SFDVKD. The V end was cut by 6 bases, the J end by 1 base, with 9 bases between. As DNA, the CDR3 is TGTGCCACCAGTCGAGGGACAAGCAATCAGCCCCAGCATTTT. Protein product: CATSRGTSNQPQHF.

For the CDR3, the DNA is TGTGCCAGCAGCCCCACAGGGTACCAGATCTATGGCTACACCTTC. It is translated as CASSPTGYQIYGYTF. The J gene is TRBJ1-2, the V gene TRBV27, with a tentative D call TRBD1 (6 bases). This CDR3 has 15 residues. V shed 6 bases and J shed 4 bases, with 18 bases lying between them. The germline V gene has CDR1 MNHEY and CDR2 SMNVEV (reference sequence).

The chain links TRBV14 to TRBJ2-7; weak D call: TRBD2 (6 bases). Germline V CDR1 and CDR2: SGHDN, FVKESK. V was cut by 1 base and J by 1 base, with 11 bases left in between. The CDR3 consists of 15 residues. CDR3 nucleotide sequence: TGTGCCAGCAGCCAAGCGGGGGACGGATCCTACGAGCAGTACTTC. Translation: CASSQAGDGSYEQYF.

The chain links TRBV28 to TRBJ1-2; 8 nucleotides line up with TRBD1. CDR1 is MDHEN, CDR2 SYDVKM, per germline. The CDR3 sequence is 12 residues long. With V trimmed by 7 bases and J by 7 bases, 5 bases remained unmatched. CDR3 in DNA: TGTGCCAGCAAAGGACAGGGTAGTGGCTACACCTTC. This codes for CASKGQGSGYTF.

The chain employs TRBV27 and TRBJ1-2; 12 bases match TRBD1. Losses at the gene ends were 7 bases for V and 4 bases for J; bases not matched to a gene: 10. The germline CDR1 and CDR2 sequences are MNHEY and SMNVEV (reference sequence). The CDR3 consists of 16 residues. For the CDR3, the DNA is TGTGCCAGCACTTCCGGGACAGGGGGCAAGGGCTATGGCTACACCTTC. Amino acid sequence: CASTSGTGGKGYGYTF.

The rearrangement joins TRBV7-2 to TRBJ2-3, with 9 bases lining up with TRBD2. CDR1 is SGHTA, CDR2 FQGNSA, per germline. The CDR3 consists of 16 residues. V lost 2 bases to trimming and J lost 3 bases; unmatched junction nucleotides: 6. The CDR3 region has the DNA TGTGCCAGCAGCTTAATTGCGGGGGGGCCAACAGATACGCAGTATTTT. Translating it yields CASSLIAGGPTDTQYF.

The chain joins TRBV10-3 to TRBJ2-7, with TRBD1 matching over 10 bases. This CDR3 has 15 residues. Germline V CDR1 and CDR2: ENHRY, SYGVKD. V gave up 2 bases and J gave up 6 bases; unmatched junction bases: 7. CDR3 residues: CAISETPGQGREQYF. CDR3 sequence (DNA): TGTGCCATCAGTGAGACTCCGGGACAGGGGCGCGAGCAGTACTTC.

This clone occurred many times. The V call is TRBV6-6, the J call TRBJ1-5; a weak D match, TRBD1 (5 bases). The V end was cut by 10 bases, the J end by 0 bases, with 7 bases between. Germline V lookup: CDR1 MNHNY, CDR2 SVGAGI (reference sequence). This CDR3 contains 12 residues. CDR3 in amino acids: CATQVSNQPQHF. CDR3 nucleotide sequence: TGTGCCACACAGGTTAGCAATCAGCCCCAGCATTTT.

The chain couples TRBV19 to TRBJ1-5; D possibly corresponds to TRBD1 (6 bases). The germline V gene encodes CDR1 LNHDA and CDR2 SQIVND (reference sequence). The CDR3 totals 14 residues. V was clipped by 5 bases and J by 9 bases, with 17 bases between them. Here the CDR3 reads CASSVQGGYRPQHF. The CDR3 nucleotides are TGTGCCAGTAGTGTTCAAGGGGGATATCGGCCCCAGCATTTT. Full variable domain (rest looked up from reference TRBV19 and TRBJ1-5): DGGITQSPKYLFRKEGQNVTLSCEQNLNHDAMYWYRQDPGQGLRLIYYSQIVNDFQKGDIAEGYSVSREKKESFPLTVTSAQKNPTAFYLCASSVQGGYRPQHFGDGTRLSIL.

CDR3 nucleotide sequence: TGCGCCAGCAGCCAATTTGACAGGGGCCAATATGGCTACACCTTC. Amino acid sequence: CASSQFDRGQYGYTF. The chain joins TRBV4-1 to TRBJ1-2; 8 positions match TRBD1. This CDR3 is 15 amino acids long. Unmatched junction bases numbered 7, after V lost 2 bases and J lost 5 bases. From germline, CDR1 is MGHRA and CDR2 YSYEKL.

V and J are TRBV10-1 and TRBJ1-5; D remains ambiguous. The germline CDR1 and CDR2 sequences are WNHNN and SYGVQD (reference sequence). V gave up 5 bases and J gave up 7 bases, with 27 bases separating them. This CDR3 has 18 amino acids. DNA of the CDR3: TGCGCCAGCAGTACAACGGGCCGAAGGGAGGCCCTCTGGCAGCCCCAGCATTTT. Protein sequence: CASSTTGRREALWQPQHF.

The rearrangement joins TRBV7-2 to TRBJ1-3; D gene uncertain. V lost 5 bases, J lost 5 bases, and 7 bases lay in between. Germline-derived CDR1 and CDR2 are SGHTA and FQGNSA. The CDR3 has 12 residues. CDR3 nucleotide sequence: TGTGCCAGCAGCCCCAGTCGAAACACCATATATTTT. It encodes CASSPSRNTIYF.

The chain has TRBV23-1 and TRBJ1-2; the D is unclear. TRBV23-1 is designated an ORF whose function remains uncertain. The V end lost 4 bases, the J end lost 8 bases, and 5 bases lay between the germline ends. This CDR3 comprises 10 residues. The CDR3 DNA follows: TGCGCCAGCAGTCTTAGAGGCTACACCTTC. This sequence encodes CASSLRGYTF.

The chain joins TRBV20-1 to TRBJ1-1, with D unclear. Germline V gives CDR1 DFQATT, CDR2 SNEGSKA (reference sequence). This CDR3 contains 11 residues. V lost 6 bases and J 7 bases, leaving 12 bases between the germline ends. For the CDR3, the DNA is TGCAGTGCCTCCGGTCCGTTTGAAGCTTTCTTT. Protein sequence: CSASGPFEAFF.

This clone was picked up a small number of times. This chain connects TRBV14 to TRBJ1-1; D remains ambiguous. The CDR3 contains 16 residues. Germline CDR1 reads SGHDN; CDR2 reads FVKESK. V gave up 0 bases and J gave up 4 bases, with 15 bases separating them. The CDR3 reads CASSQDLGHFSTEAFF. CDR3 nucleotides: TGTGCCAGCAGCCAAGATCTTGGGCACTTTAGCACTGAAGCTTTCTTT.